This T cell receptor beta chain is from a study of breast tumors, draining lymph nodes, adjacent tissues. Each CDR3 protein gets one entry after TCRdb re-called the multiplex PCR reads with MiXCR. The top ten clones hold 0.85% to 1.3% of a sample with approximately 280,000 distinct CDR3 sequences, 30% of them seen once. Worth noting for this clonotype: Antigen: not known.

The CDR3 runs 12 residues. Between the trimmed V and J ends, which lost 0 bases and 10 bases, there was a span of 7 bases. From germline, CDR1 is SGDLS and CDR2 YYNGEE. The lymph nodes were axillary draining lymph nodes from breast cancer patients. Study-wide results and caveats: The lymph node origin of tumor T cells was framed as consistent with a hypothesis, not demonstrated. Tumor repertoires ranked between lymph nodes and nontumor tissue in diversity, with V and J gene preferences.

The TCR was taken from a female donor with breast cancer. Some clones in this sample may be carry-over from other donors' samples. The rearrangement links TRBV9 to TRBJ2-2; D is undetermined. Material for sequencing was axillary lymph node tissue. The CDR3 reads CASSVGYEELFF. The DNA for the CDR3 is TGTGCCAGCAGCGTAGGTTACGAGGAGCTGTTTTTT.